A single sample is the source of the 14 T cell receptor beta chains below, sequenced in a study of T cells in Graves' hyperthyroidism and ophthalmopathy. It was RNA transcripts that yielded the amplified TCR beta CDR3 regions. A first-round RT-PCR of the TCR CDR3 used the HTBI primer set. TCRdb re-derived calls from the multiplex PCR reads in MiXCR, one entry per CDR3 protein. Among fewer than 650,000 distinct CDR3 sequences listed, about 14% were seen once. The source material was blood. These receptors were obtained from a woman aged 18-29 years with Graves' ophthalmopathy.

This clonotype has just a few counts. This sequence joins TRBV27 and TRBJ2-5; D may be TRBD1 or TRBD2 (6 bases each). The CDR3 runs 13 residues. CDR1 and CDR2 (germline): MNHEY, SMNVEV (reference sequence). Trimming took off 5 bases at V and 5 bases at J, with 12 bases between the two ends. The CDR3 protein is CASSPTGRETQYF. CDR3 nucleotide sequence: TGTGCCAGCAGTCCCACAGGGAGGGAGACCCAGTACTTC.

The chain employs TRBV27 and TRBJ2-2, with D uncertain. This CDR3 comprises 14 residues. The V and J ends lost 2 bases and 0 bases respectively, with 4 bases between them. In germline, CDR1 is MNHEY, CDR2 SMNVEV (reference sequence). The CDR3: CASSLIPNTGELFF. For the CDR3, the DNA is TGTGCCAGCAGTTTAATCCCGAACACCGGGGAGCTGTTTTTT.

This clonotype was seen ten or more times. CDR3 amino acids: CSVIRDRGRETQYF. The CDR3 coding sequence is TGCAGCGTGATAAGGGACAGGGGGCGAGAGACCCAGTACTTC. The V and J genes are TRBV29-1 and TRBJ2-5; 12 bases are shared with TRBD1. The ends lost 6 bases at V and 4 bases at J; junction bases unmatched: 6. The germline V gene encodes CDR1 SQVTM and CDR2 ANQGSEA. The length of the CDR3 is 14 residues.

The rearrangement links TRBV4-1 to TRBJ2-5, with D maybe TRBD2 (6 bases). This CDR3 has 13 amino acids. Between the trimmed V and J ends, which lost 4 bases and 5 bases, there was a span of 11 bases. CDR1 MGHRA and CDR2 YSYEKL come from the germline V gene. The chain's CDR3 is CASSPVAGETQYF. CDR3 DNA sequence: TGCGCCAGCAGCCCAGTGGCGGGGGAGACCCAGTACTTC.

This clonotype was counted ten times or more. This chain connects TRBV7-2 to TRBJ2-5, with D possibly TRBD2 on 5 matching bases. This CDR3 has 15 residues. In germline, CDR1 is SGHTA, CDR2 FQGNSA. The V end was cut by 5 bases, the J end by 3 bases, with 16 bases between. The CDR3 here is CASSLRGPSKETQYF. CDR3 bases: TGTGCCAGCAGCCTTCGAGGGCCGAGCAAAGAGACCCAGTACTTC.

The chain is built from TRBV5-1 and TRBJ2-1; TRBD1 aligns across 11 bases. After removal of 4 bases from V and 7 bases from J, the junction contained 10 bases not matched to a gene. Germline V gives CDR1 SGHRS, CDR2 YFSETQ. The CDR3 is 16 amino acids. CDR3 DNA: TGCGCCAGCAGCACGTTTGGACAGGGGGCTGAAAATGAGCAGTTCTTC. Protein: CASSTFGQGAENEQFF. The full variable domain, in which reference TRBV5-1 and TRBJ2-1 provide the parts outside the CDR3, is KAGVTQTPRYLIKTRGQQVTLSCSPISGHRSVSWYQQTPGQGLQFLFEYFSETQRNKGNFPGRFSGRQFSNSRSEMNVSTLELGDSALYLCASSTFGQGAENEQFFGPGTRLTVL.

This clonotype was detected only a few times. The rearrangement uses TRBV29-1 and TRBJ2-7, with 8 bases identical to TRBD2. CDR3 length equals 15 residues. V was clipped by 0 bases and J by 7 bases; unmatched bases: 11. CDR1 is SQVTM and CDR2 is ANQGSEA in the germline V gene. The CDR3 DNA sequence: TGCAGCGTTGAAGATGTGGGACTAGGAGATTTTGAGCAGTACTTC. It codes for CSVEDVGLGDFEQYF.

The chain carries TRBV4-2 and TRBJ2-1; 10 bases are a match to TRBD2. Per the germline V gene, CDR1 is LGHNA and CDR2 is YNFKEQ. V gave up 0 bases and J gave up 5 bases; unmatched junction bases: 4. The CDR3 totals 16 residues. The chain's CDR3 is CASSQDGLAGDNEQFF. The CDR3 region has the DNA TGTGCCAGCAGCCAAGATGGGCTAGCGGGAGACAATGAGCAGTTCTTC.

The gene calls are TRBV28 and TRBJ2-5; D is uncertain. Trimming removed 7 bases from V and 9 bases from J, with 18 bases in between. The CDR3 runs 13 residues. The germline gives CDR1 MDHEN, CDR2 SYDVKM. CDR3 sequence (DNA): TGTGCCAGCACGGTTAGTGCGGCCGGGTCCCAGTACTTC. Its translation is CASTVSAAGSQYF. The full variable domain, its missing parts supplied by reference TRBV28 and TRBJ2-5, is DVKVTQSSRYLVKRTGEKVFLECVQDMDHENMFWYRQDPGLGLRLIYFSYDVKMKEKGDIPEGYSVSREKKERFSLILESASTNQTSMYLCASTVSAAGSQYFGPGTRLLVL.

This clonotype was found many times. The rearrangement uses TRBV24-1 and TRBJ2-2; D might be TRBD2 (6 bases). The germline gives CDR1 KGHDR, CDR2 SFDVKD. The CDR3 is 17 residues long. The V and J ends lost 1 base and 3 bases respectively, with 14 bases between them. The CDR3 loop is CATSDFGAGRYTGELFF. As DNA, the CDR3 is TGTGCCACCAGTGATTTCGGCGCGGGACGGTACACCGGGGAGCTGTTTTTT.

This sequence joins TRBV6-1 and TRBJ1-5, with no clear D. There are 14 residues in the CDR3. CDR1 is MNHNS, CDR2 SASEGT, per germline. Trimming cost V 7 bases and J 2 bases, with 12 bases left between them. CDR3 nucleotides: TGTGCCAGCACCAACTCGGTCGGCAATCAGCCCCAGCATTTT. It yields the protein CASTNSVGNQPQHF.

This clonotype was detected ten times or more. V is TRBV12-3 or TRBV12-4 and J is TRBJ1-1; D not certain. V lost 3 bases and J 4 bases, leaving 9 bases between the germline ends. The CDR3 runs 13 residues. CDR3 sequence (DNA): TGTGCCAGCAGTTTGGGTGCCAGCACTGAAGCTTTCTTT. Protein: CASSLGASTEAFF.

This clonotype was seen at least ten times. The CDR3 nucleotides read TGTGCCAGCAGCTCCGACCAACTAGCGGGAAGCCTTACCGATACGCAGTATTTT. Translation gives CASSSDQLAGSLTDTQYF. The J gene is TRBJ2-3, the V gene TRBV7-9, with 10 bases aligning to TRBD2. Germline V gene lookup returns CDR1 SEHNR and CDR2 FQNEAQ (reference sequence). The CDR3 length is 18 residues. The trim removed 4 bases at V and 6 bases at J, leaving 16 bases unmatched.

The sample holds many counts of this clonotype. The V call is TRBV20-1, the J call TRBJ1-1; no reliable D call. The CDR3 consists of 14 residues. V lost 3 bases and J 1 base, leaving 12 bases between the germline ends. Germline-derived CDR1 and CDR2 are DFQATT and SNEGSKA (reference sequence). CDR3 residues: CSASAGIENTEAFF. CDR3 in DNA: TGCAGTGCTAGTGCCGGCATAGAGAACACTGAAGCTTTCTTT.